This T cell receptor (beta chain) derives from a study of shared clonotypes between healthy human individuals. Study in general: Used for every donor were three CD4 naive, three CD4 memory, two CD8 naive and one CD8 memory plate.

Trimming pared 3 bases from V and 3 bases from J, leaving 12 bases between. Per germline, CDR1 MGHRA and CDR2 YSYEKL. This CDR3 is 14 amino acids long. Sequencing was performed with immunoSEQ multiplex PCR; in TCRdb, only in-frame clones are kept and a portion is missing. Found here are over 850,000 clones, about 84% of them singletons; the top ten hold 0.61%. Healthy and HIV-negative, the adult donors had no recent acute infections or vaccinations. Sequencing was performed on memory CD4+ T cells from PBMCs. Stated subset: CD45RA-negative fraction. The clonotype comes from a man between 18 and 35 years old in good health. Some clones in this sample may be carry-over from other donors' samples. The chain recombines TRBV4-1 with TRBJ2-7, with D unclear. The CDR3 reads CASSQGLLIYEQYF. CDR3 DNA: TGCGCCAGCAGCCAGGGATTACTTATCTACGAGCAGTACTTC.